This T cell receptor beta chain was documented in a study of Graves' ophthalmopathy and Graves' hyperthyroidism. Study information: Over 18 months of follow-up, stable hyperthyroidism required that no ophthalmopathy appear.

Aged 18 to 65, the patients with hyperthyroidism had under 2 months' duration and were newly diagnosed. Exclusion covered patients with other autoimmune diseases or uncontrolled infections (as well as pregnancy or lactation). RNA served as the template for amplifying TCR beta CDR3 regions. RT-PCR with HTBI primers came first, then second-round multiplex PCR. TCRdb fed the multiplex PCR reads into MiXCR, producing one record per CDR3 protein. The repertoire holds 500,000 to 600,000 distinct CDR3 sequences, with 39% as singletons. Unmatched junction bases numbered 9, after V lost 1 base and J lost 7 bases. CDR1 and CDR2 (germline): LNHDA, SQIVND (reference sequence). The length of the CDR3 is 17 residues.

This clonotype originated in an adult man with Graves' hyperthyroidism. The chain combines TRBV19 with TRBJ1-5; 11 nucleotides match TRBD1. Source material: peripheral blood or thyroid tissue (not recorded which). The CDR3: CASSIGYQGTGGQPQHF. The CDR3 DNA follows: TGTGCCAGTAGTATAGGATACCAGGGGACAGGGGGACAGCCCCAGCATTTT.